The TCR beta chain described here comes from a study of neoadjuvant anti-PD-1 for oral cavity cancer. Study background: Around day 43, patients without progression received a fourth nivolumab dose before surgery.

With 5 bases clipped from V and 7 bases from J, the junction kept 9 bases outside the gene matches. The CDR3 runs to 14 residues. Germline V CDR1 and CDR2: ENHRY, SYGVKD. Sequenced by immunoSEQ multiplex PCR; TCRdb stores in-frame clones only, minus some. The table records 10,000 to 15,000 clones, 70% to 75% of them present only once. The time point: after neoadjuvant nivolumab, at surgical resection. The patients had HPV-negative, locally advanced oral cavity squamous cell carcinoma. Notes on the study in general: After neoadjuvant nivolumab, PBMC T cell clonality was significantly higher in non-responders than responders.

A word on this clone: Its antigen is unidentified.

V and J are TRBV10-3 and TRBJ1-2; 8 nucleotides align to TRBD1. The receptor comes from a person aged 40-85 years with oral cavity squamous cell carcinoma. The starting material was PBMCs, obtained after nivolumab (anti-PD-1) treatment. The CDR3 bases are TGTGCCATCAGTTTTGGACAGGGAAGTTCTGGCTACACCTTC. Translating it yields CAISFGQGSSGYTF.